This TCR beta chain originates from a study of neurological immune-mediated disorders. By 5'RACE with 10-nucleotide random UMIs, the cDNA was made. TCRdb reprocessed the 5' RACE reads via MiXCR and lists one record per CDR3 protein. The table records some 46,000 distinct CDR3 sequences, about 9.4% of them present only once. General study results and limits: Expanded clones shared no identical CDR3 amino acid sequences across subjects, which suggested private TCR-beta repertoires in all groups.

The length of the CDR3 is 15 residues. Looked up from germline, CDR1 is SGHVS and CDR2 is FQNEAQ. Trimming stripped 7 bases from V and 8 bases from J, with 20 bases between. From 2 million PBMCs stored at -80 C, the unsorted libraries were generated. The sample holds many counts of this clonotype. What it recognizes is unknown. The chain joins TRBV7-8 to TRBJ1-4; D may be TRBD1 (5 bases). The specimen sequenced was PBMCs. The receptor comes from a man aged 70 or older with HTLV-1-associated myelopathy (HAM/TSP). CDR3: CASTTPGLTEEKLFF. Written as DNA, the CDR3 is TGTGCCAGCACCACTCCGGGACTCACCGAGGAAAAACTGTTTTTT.